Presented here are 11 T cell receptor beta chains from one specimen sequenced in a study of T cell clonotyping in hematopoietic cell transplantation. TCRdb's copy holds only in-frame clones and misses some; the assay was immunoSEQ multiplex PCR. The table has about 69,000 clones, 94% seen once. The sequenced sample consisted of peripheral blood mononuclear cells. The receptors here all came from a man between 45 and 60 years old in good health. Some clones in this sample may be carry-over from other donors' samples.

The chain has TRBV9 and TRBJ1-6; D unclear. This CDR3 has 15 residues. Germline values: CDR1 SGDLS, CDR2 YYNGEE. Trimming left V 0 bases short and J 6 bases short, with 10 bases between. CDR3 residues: CASSVEVLTNSPLHF. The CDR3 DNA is TGTGCCAGCAGCGTAGAGGTCCTGACTAATTCACCCCTCCACTTT.

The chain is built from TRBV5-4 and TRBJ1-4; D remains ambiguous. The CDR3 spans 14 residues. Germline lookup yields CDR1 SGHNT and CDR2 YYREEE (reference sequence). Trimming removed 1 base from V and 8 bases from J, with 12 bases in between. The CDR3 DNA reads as TGTGCCAGCAGCTTGAAGGAGGTAGAGGAAAAACTGTTTTTT. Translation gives CASSLKEVEEKLFF. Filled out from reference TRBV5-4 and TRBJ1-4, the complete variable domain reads ETGVTQSPTHLIKTRGQQVTLRCSSQSGHNTVSWYQQALGQGPQFIFQYYREEENGRGNFPPRFSGLQFPNYSSELNVNALELDDSALYLCASSLKEVEEKLFFGSGTQLSVL.

Here the CDR3 reads CASSQDTADTQYF. CDR3 DNA: TGCGCCAGCAGCCAAGATACGGCCGATACGCAGTATTTT. This chain links TRBV4-3 with TRBJ2-3; no clear D. CDR3 length: 13 amino acids. V lost 0 bases and J lost 6, with 7 bases in between. CDR1 is LGHNA, CDR2 YSLEER, per germline.

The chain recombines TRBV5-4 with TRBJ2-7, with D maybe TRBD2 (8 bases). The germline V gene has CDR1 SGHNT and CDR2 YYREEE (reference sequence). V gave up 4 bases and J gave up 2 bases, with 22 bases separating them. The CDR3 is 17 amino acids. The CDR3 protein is CASSHSNYRGLAYEQYF. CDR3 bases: TGTGCCAGCAGCCATTCCAATTACAGGGGACTAGCCTACGAGCAGTACTTC.

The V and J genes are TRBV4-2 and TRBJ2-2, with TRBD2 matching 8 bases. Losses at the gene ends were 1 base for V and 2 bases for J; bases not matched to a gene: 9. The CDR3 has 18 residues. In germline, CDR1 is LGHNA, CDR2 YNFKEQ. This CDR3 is CASSQVASGLLNTGELFF. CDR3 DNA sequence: TGTGCCAGCAGCCAAGTTGCTAGCGGGCTTTTAAACACCGGGGAGCTGTTTTTT.

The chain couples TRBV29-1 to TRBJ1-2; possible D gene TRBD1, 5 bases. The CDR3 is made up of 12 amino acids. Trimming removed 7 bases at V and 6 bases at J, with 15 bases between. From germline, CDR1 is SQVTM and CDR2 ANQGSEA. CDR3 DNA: TGCAGCGGGAAAGTTGGGGGAGATGGCTACACCTTC. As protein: CSGKVGGDGYTF.

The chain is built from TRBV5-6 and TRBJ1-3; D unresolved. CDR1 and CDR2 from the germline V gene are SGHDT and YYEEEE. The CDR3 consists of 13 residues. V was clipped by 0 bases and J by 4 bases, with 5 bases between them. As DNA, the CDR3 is TGTGCCAGCAGCTTGGGACGGGGAAACACCATATATTTT. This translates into CASSLGRGNTIYF.

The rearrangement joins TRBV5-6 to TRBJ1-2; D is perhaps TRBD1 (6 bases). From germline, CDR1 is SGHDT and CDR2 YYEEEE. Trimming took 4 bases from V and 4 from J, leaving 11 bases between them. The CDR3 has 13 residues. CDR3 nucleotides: TGTGCCAGCAGCCCCCGGACAGCCTATGGCTACACCTTC. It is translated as CASSPRTAYGYTF.

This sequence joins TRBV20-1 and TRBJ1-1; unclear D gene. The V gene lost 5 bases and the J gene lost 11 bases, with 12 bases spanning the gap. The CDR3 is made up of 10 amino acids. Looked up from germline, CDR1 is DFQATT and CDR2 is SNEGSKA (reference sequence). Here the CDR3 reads CSAFRDGAFF. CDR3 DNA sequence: TGCAGTGCTTTCAGAGACGGGGCTTTCTTT.

The CDR3 nucleotides read TGTGCCAGTAGTGATACCGGGACAGGGGGTTCCGAGCAGTACTTC. Amino acids: CASSDTGTGGSEQYF. V and J are TRBV19 and TRBJ2-7; 11 bases fit TRBD1. Germline CDR1 LNHDA, CDR2 SQIVND (reference sequence). Trimming removed 5 bases from V and 6 bases from J; junction bases left unmatched: 9. The CDR3 loop spans 15 amino acids.

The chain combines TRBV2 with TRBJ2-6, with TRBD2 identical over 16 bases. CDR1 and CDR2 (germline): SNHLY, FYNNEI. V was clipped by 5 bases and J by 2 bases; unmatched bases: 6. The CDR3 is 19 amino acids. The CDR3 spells CASSSGTSGGATGANVLTF. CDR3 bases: TGTGCCAGCAGTTCCGGGACTAGCGGGGGGGCCACTGGGGCCAACGTCCTGACTTTC. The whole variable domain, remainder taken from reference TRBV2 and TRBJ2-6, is EPEVTQTPSHQVTQMGQEVILRCVPISNHLYFYWYRQILGQKVEFLVSFYNNEISEKSEIFDDQFSVERPDGSNFTLKIRSTKLEDSAMYFCASSSGTSGGATGANVLTFGAGSRLTVL.